Given below is one T cell receptor beta chain in context. V was pared by 5 bases and J by 5 bases, with 13 bases between. Germline assignment: CDR1 LNHDA and CDR2 SQIVND (reference sequence). The CDR3 sequence is 14 residues long. Clones were read by immunoSEQ multiplex PCR, and TCRdb kept only the in-frame ones, dropping some. The table includes 200,000 to 300,000 clones, roughly 80% detected once. The sample is drawn from a study of blood T cell repertoires in COVID-19. For the study at large: PBMCs, B-cell-depleted T cells, or T cells were the source of the cDNA or gDNA that made up the material.

This chain uses TRBV19 with TRBJ1-5; D is unresolved. The material sequenced was peripheral blood. The clonotype was recovered from a man between 60 and 75 years old with acute or convalescent COVID-19. In DNA, the CDR3 is TGTGCCAGTAGTCCAGGAACCCTGTATCAGCCCCAGCATTTT. Its translation: CASSPGTLYQPQHF.